Below are 15 T cell receptor beta chains sequenced from a single sample in a study of cytomegalovirus exposure and HLA in healthy donors (TCRdb year 2017). Receptors were amplified or captured by the immunoSEQ multiplex PCR assay. A mixture of 60 forward primers for TCR Vbeta segments and 13 reverse primers for TCR Jbeta segments was used in the multiplex PCR. Not all clones reach the TCRdb copy of this immuneACCESS table, which keeps in-frame sequences only. Checked studies attribute under half of the gap to unresolved V genes and leave the rest unexplained. The sample data list about 94,000 clones, and more than 65% of these were observed just once. Of the sample, about 9.3% is held by the ten largest clones. The source material was PBMCs. Every receptor here comes from a human donor in good health.

About this clone: A read error may produce the germline difference seen at one junction end. J is TRBJ1-1 and V is TRBV29-1; 7 bases line up with TRBD1. Germline CDR1 is SQVTM and CDR2 is ANQGSEA. There are 12 residues in the CDR3. This chain's CDR3 is CSVEGGRDSESF. The DNA for the CDR3 is TGCAGCGTTGAAGGGGGCCGGGACAGCGAATCTTTT.

This chain connects TRBV27 to TRBJ2-7, with 7 bases lining up with TRBD1. The CDR3 sequence is 13 residues long. The germline gives CDR1 MNHEY, CDR2 SMNVEV (reference sequence). V lost 5 bases, J lost 3 bases, and 4 bases stayed unmatched. CDR3 residues: CASSPGQHYEQYF. For the CDR3, the DNA is TGTGCCAGCAGTCCGGGACAGCACTACGAGCAGTACTTC.

The gene calls are TRBV6-6 and TRBJ1-3; 7 bases agree with TRBD1. Losses at the gene ends were 10 bases for V and 4 bases for J; bases not matched to a gene: 1. This CDR3 is 11 amino acids long. Looked up from germline, CDR1 is MNHNY and CDR2 is SVGAGI (reference sequence). CDR3 nucleotides: TGTGCCACGGGACAGGGAAACACCATATATTTT. The encoded protein is CATGQGNTIYF.

This chain connects TRBV7-3 to TRBJ1-1, with TRBD1 matching over 8 bases. CDR1 SGHTA and CDR2 FQGTGA come from the germline V gene. The CDR3 is 18 amino acids. J was trimmed by 0 bases and V by 1 base; bases with no gene match: 10. CDR3 sequence: CASSLRSGTGALNTEAFF. CDR3 DNA sequence: TGTGCCAGCAGCTTAAGATCCGGGACAGGAGCCTTGAACACTGAAGCTTTCTTT. Full variable domain (outside the CDR3, taken from reference TRBV7-3 and TRBJ1-1): GAGVSQTPSNKVTEKGKYVELRCDPISGHTALYWYRQSLGQGPEFLIYFQGTGAADDSGLPNDRFFAVRPEGSVSTLKIQRTERGDSAVYLCASSLRSGTGALNTEAFFGQGTRLTVV.

This chain connects TRBV29-1 to TRBJ2-7; D possibly corresponds to TRBD1 (5 bases). The germline CDR1 and CDR2 sequences are SQVTM and ANQGSEA. The CDR3 is 13 amino acids. Trimming pared 2 bases from V and 1 base from J, leaving 9 bases between. For the CDR3, the DNA is TGCAGCGTTGAACAGGGTGGGTCCTACGAGCAGTACTTC. This codes for CSVEQGGSYEQYF.

This clone was counted a few times. The CDR3 bases are TGCGCCAGCAGTGATGCCTACGGCAATGAGCAGTTCTTC. It is translated as CASSDAYGNEQFF. V and J are TRBV10-1 and TRBJ2-1; D is unclear. Germline-derived CDR1 and CDR2 are WNHNN and SYGVQD (reference sequence). The CDR3 loop spans 13 amino acids. V was pared by 3 bases and J by 6 bases, with 9 bases between.

This clone was seen a few times. The J gene is TRBJ1-1, the V gene TRBV29-1; no definite D call. Germline V gene data show CDR1 as SQVTM and CDR2 as ANQGSEA. The length of the CDR3 is 14 residues. Trimming took 1 base from V and 4 from J, leaving 13 bases between them. This chain's CDR3 is CSVEGSGGRTEAFF. In DNA form, the CDR3 reads TGCAGCGTTGAAGGATCTGGAGGGCGCACTGAAGCTTTCTTT.

The rearrangement uses TRBV19 and TRBJ1-5, with a weak D call TRBD1 (6 bases). This CDR3 is 16 amino acids long. V dropped 5 bases and J dropped 0 bases, with 14 bases sitting between them. Germline assignment: CDR1 LNHDA and CDR2 SQIVND (reference sequence). Here the CDR3 reads CASSERGTDSNQPQHF. The CDR3 DNA is TGTGCCAGTAGTGAGAGGGGGACGGATAGCAATCAGCCCCAGCATTTT.

The chain employs TRBV9 and TRBJ2-2, with 7 nucleotides matching TRBD2. V was clipped by 2 bases and J by 5 bases; unmatched bases: 6. The CDR3 has 15 amino acids. Germline V lookup: CDR1 SGDLS, CDR2 YYNGEE. CDR3 in amino acids: CASSVTIGGTGELFF. DNA for the CDR3: TGTGCCAGCAGCGTGACCATCGGGGGGACCGGGGAGCTGTTTTTT.

The chain employs TRBV27 and TRBJ2-7; 7 nucleotides align to TRBD1. The CDR3 length is 13 residues. CDR1 is MNHEY and CDR2 is SMNVEV in the germline V gene (reference sequence). With V trimmed by 8 bases and J by 4 bases, 8 bases remained unmatched. For the CDR3, the DNA is TGTGCCAGCCACCGGGACAGAGGATACGAGCAGTACTTC. This sequence encodes CASHRDRGYEQYF.

This clone was seen more than once but under ten times. V usage is TRBV27 and J usage is TRBJ2-7, with 8 positions matching TRBD1. J gave up 0 bases and V 3 bases, and 1 base lay outside the gene matches. Per the germline V gene, CDR1 is MNHEY and CDR2 is SMNVEV (reference sequence). This CDR3 is built from 14 residues. For the CDR3, the DNA is TGTGCCAGCAGTTTCCAGGGGGCCTCCTACGAGCAGTACTTC. Protein: CASSFQGASYEQYF.

This sequence joins TRBV5-6 and TRBJ1-5, with 7 bases identical to TRBD1. The V and J ends lost 4 bases and 7 bases, in that order; junction bases with no gene match: 11. The CDR3 sequence is 15 residues long. Germline values: CDR1 SGHDT, CDR2 YYEEEE. The CDR3 DNA reads as TGTGCCAGCAGCAACTGGGGGAAGGGGGCGCAGCCCCAGCATTTT. Its protein is CASSNWGKGAQPQHF.

This chain links TRBV7-3 with TRBJ1-1; the D gene is possibly TRBD1 (5 bases). Deletions cut 5 bases from V and 5 bases from J, with 12 bases between. Germline V lookup: CDR1 SGHTA, CDR2 FQGTGA. The CDR3 length is 13 residues. DNA of the CDR3: TGTGCCAGCAGCCCGGGGGAAGCTACTGAAGCTTTCTTT. This sequence encodes CASSPGEATEAFF.

J is TRBJ2-1 and V is TRBV6-5; TRBD2 agrees at 10 bases. Unmatched junction bases numbered 6, after V lost 6 bases and J lost 4 bases. Germline CDR1 MNHEY, CDR2 SVGAGI. CDR3 size: 15 residues. The CDR3 DNA reads as TGTGCCAGCAGACCCCCGGGACTAGCGTACAATGAGCAGTTCTTC. Translating gives CASRPPGLAYNEQFF.

The chain couples TRBV7-2 to TRBJ1-5; maybe TRBD1 (5 bases). CDR1 is SGHTA, CDR2 FQGNSA, per germline. Trimming cost V 1 base and J 1 base, with 8 bases left between them. CDR3 length: 15 residues. The CDR3 sequence is CASSLGGRSNQPQHF. As DNA, the CDR3 is TGTGCCAGCAGCTTAGGGGGCAGGAGCAATCAGCCCCAGCATTTT.